These 9 T cell receptor beta chains were sequenced from one sample in a study of blood T cell repertoires in COVID-19. Profiling relied on immunoSEQ multiplex PCR, and the TCRdb table lists in-frame clones only, not all of them. The data contain 250,000 to 350,000 clones, over 80% of them singletons. Sequencing was done on a sample of PBMCs or T cells enriched from blood (not recorded which). The receptor source for this set is a woman between 18 and 29 years old who had recovered from COVID-19.

The sample holds a few counts of this clone. The CDR3 DNA reads as TGTGCCAGCAGTCCGACTAGCGGTACGCAGTATTTT. It codes for CASSPTSGTQYF. The chain combines TRBV28 with TRBJ2-3, with 9 bases matching TRBD2. Germline assignment: CDR1 MDHEN and CDR2 SYDVKM. The CDR3 totals 12 residues. J lost 8 bases, V lost 5 bases, and 2 bases had no gene match.

This clone appeared a few times. This chain connects TRBV9 to TRBJ2-1, with 9 bases identical to TRBD2. Germline V gives CDR1 SGDLS, CDR2 YYNGEE. There are 17 residues in the CDR3. V dropped 4 bases and J dropped 0; count of bases not matched to a gene: 8. DNA of the CDR3: TGTGCCAGCAGCTCGGGTAGCGGGGGACTCTCCTACAATGAGCAGTTCTTC. This gives the protein CASSSGSGGLSYNEQFF.

J is TRBJ2-1 and V is TRBV20-1, with a possible D match to TRBD1 (5 bases). The CDR3 extends over 14 amino acids. Germline V gene data show CDR1 as DFQATT and CDR2 as SNEGSKA (reference sequence). Trimming shortened V by 3 bases and J by 0 bases, and 9 bases separated the two germline ends. The CDR3 bases are TGCAGTGCTAGTGACAGTCCCTCCTACAATGAGCAGTTCTTC. The encoded protein is CSASDSPSYNEQFF.

This clone was detected once. V is TRBV30 and J is TRBJ1-2, with 7 bases fitting TRBD1. Germline CDR1 GTSNPN, CDR2 SVGIG (reference sequence). V lost 1 base, J lost 2 bases, and 7 bases stayed unmatched. The CDR3 runs to 15 residues. In DNA, the CDR3 is TGTGCCTGGAGTGCTAACAGGGGAGCCAACTATGGCTACACCTTC. This codes for CAWSANRGANYGYTF.

About this clone itself: This specimen includes other DNA sequences encoding the same CDR3. J is TRBJ1-1 and V is TRBV11-2; D gene unclear. With 4 bases removed from V and 2 bases from J, the gap between germline ends came to 5 bases. The V gene's germline CDR1 is SGHAT and CDR2 FQNNGV. The CDR3 is 12 residues long. The CDR3, as DNA: TGTGCCAGCAGCTACTTAAACACTGAAGCTTTCTTT. Residues: CASSYLNTEAFF.

The chain uses TRBV4-3 and TRBJ2-7, with 7 bases aligning to TRBD1. Per germline, CDR1 LGHNA and CDR2 YSLEER. The J segment lost 3 bases and the V segment lost 0 bases, leaving 5 bases of the junction unmatched. The CDR3 sequence is 15 residues long. The CDR3 region has the DNA TGCGCCAGCAGCCAAGATAACACAGGGGACTACGAGCAGTACTTC. It codes for CASSQDNTGDYEQYF.

The J gene is TRBJ2-3, the V gene TRBV5-1; 9 bases are a match to TRBD1. CDR1 SGHRS and CDR2 YFSETQ come from the germline V gene. The ends lost 4 bases at V and 4 bases at J; junction bases unmatched: 4. The CDR3 spans 14 residues. DNA of the CDR3: TGCGCCAGCAGCCCGGGACAGGGATCAGATACGCAGTATTTT. As protein: CASSPGQGSDTQYF.

This clone was detected only once. This chain uses TRBV6-6 with TRBJ2-6; no definite D call. V was pared by 6 bases and J by 0 bases, with 21 bases between. The CDR3 runs 19 residues. Germline CDR1 is MNHNY and CDR2 is SVGAGI (reference sequence). The CDR3 bases are TGTGCCAGCAGCTTCGAACCGGCTCTAGATCTCTCTGGGGCCAACGTCCTGACTTTC. Protein sequence: CASSFEPALDLSGANVLTF.

V usage is TRBV5-1 and J usage is TRBJ2-5, with TRBD2 identical over 10 bases. There are 15 residues in the CDR3. V shed 4 bases and J 2 bases; nucleotides not matched to a gene: 5. Germline CDR1 SGHRS, CDR2 YFSETQ. CDR3 sequence reads: CASSPLAGVQETQYF. CDR3 sequence (DNA): TGCGCCAGCAGCCCTCTAGCGGGGGTACAAGAGACCCAGTACTTC.